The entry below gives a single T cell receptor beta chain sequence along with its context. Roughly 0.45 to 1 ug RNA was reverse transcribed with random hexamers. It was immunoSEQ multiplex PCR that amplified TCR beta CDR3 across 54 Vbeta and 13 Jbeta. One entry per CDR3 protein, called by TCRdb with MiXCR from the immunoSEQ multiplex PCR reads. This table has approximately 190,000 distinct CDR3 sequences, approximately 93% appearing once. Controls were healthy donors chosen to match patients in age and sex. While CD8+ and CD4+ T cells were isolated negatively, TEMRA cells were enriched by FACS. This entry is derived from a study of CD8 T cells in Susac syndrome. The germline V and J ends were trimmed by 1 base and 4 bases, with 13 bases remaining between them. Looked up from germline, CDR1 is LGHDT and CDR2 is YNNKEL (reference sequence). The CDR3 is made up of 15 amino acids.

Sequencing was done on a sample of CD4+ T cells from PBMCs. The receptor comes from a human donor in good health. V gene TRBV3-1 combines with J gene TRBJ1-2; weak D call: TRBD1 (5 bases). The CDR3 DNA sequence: TGTGCCAGCAGCCAAGGTCCGGGGCCAGGCTATGGCTACACCTTC. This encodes CASSQGPGPGYGYTF.